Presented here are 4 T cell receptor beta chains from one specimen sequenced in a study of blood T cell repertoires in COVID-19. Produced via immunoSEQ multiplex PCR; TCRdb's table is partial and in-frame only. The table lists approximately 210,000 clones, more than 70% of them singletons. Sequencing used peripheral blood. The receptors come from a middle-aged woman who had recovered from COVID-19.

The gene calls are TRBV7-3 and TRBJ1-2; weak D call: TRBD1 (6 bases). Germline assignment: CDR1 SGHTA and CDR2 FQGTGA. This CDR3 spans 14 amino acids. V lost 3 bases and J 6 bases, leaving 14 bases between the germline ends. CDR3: CASSLAGGRDGYTF. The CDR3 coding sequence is TGTGCCAGCAGCTTGGCGGGGGGCAGGGATGGCTACACCTTC.

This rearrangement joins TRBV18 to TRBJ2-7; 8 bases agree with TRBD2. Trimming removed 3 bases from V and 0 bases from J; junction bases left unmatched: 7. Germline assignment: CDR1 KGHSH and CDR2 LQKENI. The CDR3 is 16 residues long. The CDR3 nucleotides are TGTGCCAGCTCACCGACGGGAGGGCCGGACTCCTACGAGCAGTACTTC. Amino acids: CASSPTGGPDSYEQYF.

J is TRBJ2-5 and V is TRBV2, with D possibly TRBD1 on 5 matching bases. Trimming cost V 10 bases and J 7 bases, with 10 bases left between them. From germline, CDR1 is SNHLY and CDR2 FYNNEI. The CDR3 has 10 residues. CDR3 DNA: TGTGCCACAGGTCAGGGGACCCAGTACTTC. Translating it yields CATGQGTQYF. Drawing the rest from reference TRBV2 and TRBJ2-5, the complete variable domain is EPEVTQTPSHQVTQMGQEVILRCVPISNHLYFYWYRQILGQKVEFLVSFYNNEISEKSEIFDDQFSVERPDGSNFTLKIRSTKLEDSAMYFCATGQGTQYFGPGTRLLVL.

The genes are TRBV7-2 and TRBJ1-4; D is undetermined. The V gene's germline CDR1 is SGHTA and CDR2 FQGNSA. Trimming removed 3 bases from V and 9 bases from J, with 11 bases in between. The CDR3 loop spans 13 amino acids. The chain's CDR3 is CASSFMEDQKLFF. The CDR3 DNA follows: TGTGCCAGCAGCTTTATGGAGGACCAAAAACTGTTTTTT.